This entry features one T cell receptor (beta chain) sequence. The CDR3 is 14 residues long. The V and J ends lost 1 base and 1 base respectively, with 8 bases between them. Per germline, CDR1 SGHDT and CDR2 YYEEEE. The sample comes from a study of T cell changes during pregnancy in multiple sclerosis. Only in-frame clones appear in the TCRdb table, and some are missing; sequencing was by immunoSEQ multiplex PCR. The sample contains approximately 39,000 clones, roughly 89% of which appear only once. The chain is built from TRBV5-6 and TRBJ2-5; D is unresolved. The TCR originated in a female donor with multiple sclerosis, enrolled in a pregnancy study. The sequences come from CD4+ T cells from peripheral blood mononuclear cells, collected in the second trimester of pregnancy. The CDR3 loop reads CASSLIRSQETQYF. In nucleotides, the CDR3 is TGTGCCAGCAGCTTGATACGGAGCCAAGAGACCCAGTACTTC.